This passage covers 2 T cell receptor beta chains from one sample sequenced in a study of control samples from healthy donors and cancer patients. Libraries were prepared by immunoSEQ multiplex PCR; TCRdb keeps only in-frame clonotypes and omits some of them. The data contain more than 80,000 clones, 90% to 95% of them singletons. What was sequenced was blood. The receptors come from a young man in good health.

This chain uses TRBV5-6 with TRBJ1-1; tentatively, D is TRBD1 (6 bases). The CDR3 length is 14 residues. V was clipped by 0 bases and J by 10 bases, with 16 bases between them. The germline V gene has CDR1 SGHDT and CDR2 YYEEEE. The DNA for the CDR3 is TGTGCCAGCAGCTTGGTATTGATGGGGGCGGGAGCTTTCTTT. It specifies CASSLVLMGAGAFF.

The genes are TRBV30 and TRBJ1-1; D not certain. Per germline, CDR1 GTSNPN and CDR2 SVGIG (reference sequence). Trimming took 1 base from V and 7 from J, leaving 10 bases between them. The CDR3 is 12 amino acids. In nucleotides, the CDR3 is TGTGCCTGGAGTGAAGGCTGGAGTGAAGCTTTCTTT. This translates into CAWSEGWSEAFF.